These 22 T cell receptor beta chains came from one sample sequenced in a study of T cells in women clearing cervical HPV infection (dated by TCRdb to between 2017 and 2018). The library was built by means of the immunoSEQ multiplex PCR assay. Here the immuneACCESS table is served through TCRdb, limited to in-frame sequences with V and J called. Missing clones are a known gap in these copies; in checked studies unresolved V genes cover under half, and the rest lacks a known reason. This sample's table lists about 39,000 clones. The ten largest clonotypes hold less than 6% of the sample. Sequencing used blood buffy coat. The receptor source for this set is a woman between 18 and 70 years old with a cervical HPV16 infection that either progressed to CIN3+ or cleared (not recorded which).

CDR3 loop: CASSPDRGAGNEQFF. CDR3 DNA (partial): TGTGCCAGCAGCCCAGACAGGGGTGCGGGCAATGAG. The chain has TRBV11-2 and TRBJ2-1, with TRBD1 matching over 8 bases. The read finishes 3 residues shy of the CDR3 end, and the germline J gene is used to complete it. The V gene end was trimmed by 5 bases and the J gene end by 6 bases; junction bases not matched to a gene: 9. The germline V gene encodes CDR1 SGHAT and CDR2 FQNNGV. The length of the CDR3 is 15 residues.

Note on this clone: The read ends 3 residues shy of where the CDR3 ends; the end is completed using the germline J gene. The chain carries TRBV2 and TRBJ2-7; possible D gene TRBD1, 5 bases. The CDR3 has 13 residues. Trimming took off 5 bases at V and 5 bases at J, with 13 bases between the two ends. Germline-derived CDR1 and CDR2 are SNHLY and FYNNEI. The CDR3: CASSSQGNHEQYF. The sequenced part of the CDR3 DNA is TGTGCCAGCAGTTCTCAGGGTAACCACGAG.

As regards this clone: The CDR3 is cut off 3 residues early in the read; its end comes from the germline J gene. The V gene is TRBV24-1, the J gene TRBJ2-1, with TRBD1 matching over 10 bases. The CDR3 has 15 amino acids. Germline trimming cut 3 bases from V and 7 bases from J; bases unmatched to any gene: 5. The germline CDR1 and CDR2 sequences are KGHDR and SFDVKD. This CDR3 reads CATSDPGQGGNEQFF. CDR3 bases read: TGTGCCACCAGTGATCCCGGACAGGGGGGGAATGAG.

In the case of this clone: The read ends 3 residues shy of where the CDR3 ends; the end is completed using the germline J gene. The chain recombines TRBV7-2 with TRBJ2-4; 7 positions match TRBD1. This CDR3 has 13 residues. Germline-derived CDR1 and CDR2 are SGHTA and FQGNSA. This CDR3 is CASSLTGIGGQYF. The part of the CDR3 DNA that was read is TGTGCCAGCAGCCTGACAGGGATTGGTGGT.

Of note for this clone: The read ends 3 residues early relative to the CDR3; the germline J gene fills the gap. V and J are TRBV2 and TRBJ1-2; no clear D gene. There are 15 residues in the CDR3. Per the germline V gene, CDR1 is SNHLY and CDR2 is FYNNEI. CDR3 sequence: CASSALAGYSYDYTF. CDR3 DNA (partial): TGTGCCAGCAGTGCCCTAGCGGGTTACTCCTACGAC.

Of note for this clone: From the germline J gene comes the end of the CDR3, since the read stops 3 residues before it. The chain recombines TRBV7-9 with TRBJ1-2; D remains ambiguous. The CDR3 loop spans 14 amino acids. The V gene's germline CDR1 is SEHNR and CDR2 FQNEAQ (reference sequence). CDR3 amino acids: CASSFPGRSYDYTF. The DNA read from the CDR3 is TGTGCCAGCAGCTTCCCAGGTCGCTCCTACGAC.

About this clone itself: One end of the junction does not line up with germline, which may come from a read error. The CDR3 end lies 3 residues beyond the end of the read and is filled in from the germline J gene. The V call is TRBV6-2 or TRBV6-3, the J call TRBJ1-2; perhaps TRBD1 as D (5 bases). The length of the CDR3 is 15 residues. The germline gives CDR1 MNHEY, CDR2 SVGEGT. The CDR3 DNA, read in part, is TGTGCCAGCAGTAATCCGGGACTAGCGCCATATGAC. This translates into CASSNPGLAPYD. The full CDR3 protein reads CASSNPGLAPYDYTF.

Turning to this clone: The missing CDR3 end, 3 residues past where the read stops, is filled in from the germline J gene. J is TRBJ1-2 and V is TRBV19, with TRBD1 as a possible D gene (5 bases). Germline CDR1 reads LNHDA; CDR2 reads SQIVND (reference sequence). This CDR3 is built from 14 residues. The CDR3 is CASSRQSSYNDYTF. The part of the CDR3 DNA that was read is TGTGCCAGTAGTAGACAGAGCTCCTACAATGAC.

As regards this clone: The read finishes 3 residues shy of the CDR3 end, and the germline J gene is used to complete it. The chain joins TRBV2 to TRBJ2-1, with D maybe TRBD2 (5 bases). Trimming left V 2 bases short and J 9 bases short, with 20 bases between. The length of the CDR3 is 16 residues. Per germline, CDR1 SNHLY and CDR2 FYNNEI. CDR3 residues: CASSERLQQTKAEQFF. Partial CDR3 DNA: TGTGCCAGCAGTGAAAGGCTACAACAGACTAAGGCTGAG.

Regarding this clone: From the germline J gene comes the end of the CDR3, since the read stops 3 residues before it. The chain combines TRBV20-1 with TRBJ2-5, with 8 bases identical to TRBD2. The germline gives CDR1 DFQATT, CDR2 SNEGSKA (reference sequence). V shed 3 bases and J 1 base; nucleotides not matched to a gene: 4. CDR3 size: 14 residues. The CDR3 DNA, read in part, is TGCAGTGCTAGGGAACTAGCGGTCCAAGAGACC. Translation: CSARELAVQET. The CDR3 in its entirety is CSARELAVQETQYF.

Turning to this clone: The read halts 3 residues ahead of the CDR3 end, with the missing end drawn from the germline J gene. The chain is built from TRBV6-2 or TRBV6-3 and TRBJ1-2, with D possibly matching TRBD1 (5 bases). Germline CDR1 and CDR2: MNHEY and SVGEGT. There are 13 residues in the CDR3. The CDR3: CASSYKGFQPYTF. The covered CDR3 bases are TGTGCCAGCAGTTACAAGGGGTTTCAGCCC.

Comments on this clone: Sequencing ends 3 residues short of the CDR3 end; the germline J gene provides the rest. The chain combines TRBV19 with TRBJ2-2, with D unclear. The CDR3 extends over 15 amino acids. The germline V gene encodes CDR1 LNHDA and CDR2 SQIVND (reference sequence). The V end was cut by 4 bases, the J end by 2 bases, with 11 bases between. CDR3 loop: CASSNPVINTGELFF. The part of the CDR3 DNA that was read is TGTGCCAGTAGTAATCCAGTGATTAACACCGGGGAG.

Turning to this clone: Coverage ceases 3 residues before the CDR3 finishes, and the germline J gene fills in the end. The chain carries TRBV15 and TRBJ2-5, with 8 bases identical to TRBD1. CDR1 LNHNV and CDR2 YYDKDF come from the germline V gene (reference sequence). The V gene end was trimmed by 5 bases and the J gene end by 1 base; junction bases not matched to a gene: 3. CDR3 length: 14 amino acids. Incomplete CDR3 DNA: TGTGCCACCAGCCTCGACAGGGGCCAAGAGACC. Protein: CATSLDRGQET. The whole CDR3 sequence is CATSLDRGQETQYF.

Notes on this clone: The CDR3 end lies 3 residues beyond the end of the read and is filled in from the germline J gene. The chain is built from TRBV10-1 and TRBJ1-1; 8 bases match TRBD1. Trimming took 6 bases from V and 5 from J; bases not matched to a gene: 8. The CDR3 consists of 14 residues. CDR1 WNHNN and CDR2 SYGVQD come from the germline V gene (reference sequence). CDR3 region: CASRANRGRTEAFF. The sequenced part of the CDR3 DNA is TGCGCCAGCAGGGCGAACAGGGGGAGGACTGAA.

Note on this clone: The CDR3 extends 3 residues past the end of the read, so its final part is completed from the germline J gene. V and J are TRBV6-4 and TRBJ2-3; unclear D gene. The CDR3 has 9 residues. Per the germline V gene, CDR1 is MRHNA and CDR2 is SNTAGT. The CDR3 sequence is CAHKETQYF. The DNA read from the CDR3 is TGTGCCCACAAAGAGACG.

Concerning this clone: The read terminates 3 residues before the CDR3 end, so the remaining end is supplied by the germline J gene. V and J are TRBV14 and TRBJ2-7, with TRBD2 as a possible D gene (6 bases). CDR1 and CDR2 from the germline V gene are SGHDN and FVKESK. This CDR3 region has 17 residues. Trimming took 4 bases from V and 3 from J, leaving 22 bases between them. CDR3 bases read: TGTGCCAGCAGCCCATCAGCCCCCGGGACTGTGGACTACGAG. Amino acids: CASSPSAPGTVDYE. The whole CDR3 is CASSPSAPGTVDYEQYF.

On this clone itself: The read ends 3 residues early relative to the CDR3; the germline J gene fills the gap. The rearrangement uses TRBV20-1 and TRBJ2-3; no reliable D call. The CDR3 extends over 13 amino acids. Germline V gene data show CDR1 as DFQATT and CDR2 as SNEGSKA (reference sequence). CDR3 region: CSARGSLQETQYF. Partial CDR3 DNA: TGCAGTGCTAGAGGAAGCCTCCAAGAGACG.

Details on this clone: Read sequence stops 3 residues before the CDR3 end, and the germline J gene provides the missing end. The V and J genes are TRBV30 and TRBJ2-7; 12 positions agree with TRBD2. The germline V gene encodes CDR1 GTSNPN and CDR2 SVGIG (reference sequence). This CDR3 contains 14 residues. Germline trimming cut 4 bases from V and 4 bases from J; bases unmatched to any gene: 5. CDR3 region: CAWTRLAGVYEQYF. The part of the CDR3 DNA that was read is TGTGCCTGGACCAGACTAGCGGGAGTATACGAG.

A note on this clone: The DNA ends 3 residues before the CDR3 does, and the rest of the CDR3 is filled in from the germline J gene. The gene calls are TRBV9 and TRBJ1-6; unclear D gene. V was trimmed by 0 bases and J by 0 bases, leaving 10 bases between them. The length of the CDR3 is 17 residues. Germline CDR1 is SGDLS and CDR2 is YYNGEE. The CDR3 DNA, read in part, is TGTGCCAGCAGCGTAGGAGGCTCTAGCTCCTATAATTCACCC. Translated: CASSVGGSSSYNSP. Given in full, the CDR3 is CASSVGGSSSYNSPLHF.

As to this clone: One end of the junction is discordant with germline, which a read error may explain. The sequence runs out 3 residues before the end of the CDR3; the remainder is reconstructed from the germline J gene. Other DNA sequences in the same sample also yield this CDR3. The chain couples TRBV10-3 to TRBJ1-2, with 9 bases aligning to TRBD1. CDR1 is ENHRY, CDR2 SYGVKD, per germline. The CDR3 length is 14 residues. Here the CDR3 reads CAISYRGRGYGYTF. The covered CDR3 bases are TGTGCCATCAGTTACAGGGGGCGCGGGTATGGA.

Details on this clone: The read stops 3 residues short of the end of the CDR3; the missing end is completed from the germline J gene. J is TRBJ2-3 and V is TRBV7-6; no reliable D call. The CDR3 spans 12 residues. The germline CDR1 and CDR2 sequences are SGHVS and FNYEAQ. Trimming cost V 5 bases and J 8 bases, with 11 bases left between them. The CDR3 region is CASSPFRFTQYF. The sequenced CDR3 bases are TGTGCCAGCAGCCCTTTTCGTTTTACG.

As for this clone: Read coverage stops 3 residues before the CDR3 terminus; the germline J gene supplies the remainder. This sequence joins TRBV11-2 and TRBJ1-1, with 11 bases identical to TRBD1. Germline lookup yields CDR1 SGHAT and CDR2 FQNNGV. V shed 4 bases, J shed 5 bases, and the junction held 6 bases outside the gene matches. The CDR3 is 15 amino acids. The CDR3 is CASSSGQGARTEAFF. CDR3 DNA, as far as it was read: TGTGCCAGCAGCTCAGGACAGGGGGCGCGGACTGAA.